This passage covers 9 T cell receptor beta chains from one sample sequenced in a study of blood T cell repertoires in COVID-19. This table comes from immunoSEQ multiplex PCR, and its TCRdb copy is limited to in-frame clones, with some not included. The sample carries approximately 300,000 clones, around 92% recorded once. Material: peripheral blood. These receptor sequences come from a woman aged 25 to 39 with COVID-19, enrolled during active disease.

The chain links TRBV29-1 to TRBJ1-1, with a possible D match to TRBD1 (6 bases). V gave up 6 bases and J gave up 3 bases, with 14 bases separating them. This CDR3 is built from 13 residues. CDR1 is SQVTM and CDR2 is ANQGSEA in the germline V gene. The CDR3 bases are TGCAGCGTCTACAGGGTCGTGGACACTGAAGCTTTCTTT. Residues: CSVYRVVDTEAFF.

CDR3 loop: CASSEQGAAYEQYF. As DNA, the CDR3 is TGTGCCAGCAGCGAACAGGGGGCGGCCTACGAGCAGTACTTC. The chain has TRBV6-2 or TRBV6-3 and TRBJ2-7; 9 bases map to TRBD1. CDR1 and CDR2 from the germline V gene are MNHEY and SVGEGT. Unmatched junction bases numbered 5, after V lost 6 bases and J lost 2 bases. This CDR3 has 14 residues.

V is TRBV4-1 and J is TRBJ2-2; 10 nucleotides align to TRBD2. The germline V gene encodes CDR1 MGHRA and CDR2 YSYEKL. Trimming cost V 0 bases and J 3 bases; bases outside gene matches: 7. This CDR3 is 18 amino acids long. In DNA form, the CDR3 reads TGCGCCAGCAGCCAAGAGCCGCCAGCGGGGGGGCACACCGGGGAGCTGTTTTTT. Translating it yields CASSQEPPAGGHTGELFF.

This chain uses TRBV5-1 with TRBJ2-3; D ambiguous. V was trimmed by 2 bases and J by 0 bases, leaving 4 bases between them. The CDR3 is 13 residues long. In germline, CDR1 is SGHRS, CDR2 YFSETQ. The CDR3 protein is CASSLSSTDTQYF. The CDR3 nucleotides read TGCGCCAGCAGCTTAAGCAGCACAGATACGCAGTATTTT.

This clone was counted once. The chain recombines TRBV11-3 with TRBJ2-7; tentative D call: TRBD2 (6 bases). Germline V gene sequence: CDR1 SGHNT, CDR2 YENEEA. The CDR3 has 16 residues. The germline V and J ends were trimmed by 4 bases and 2 bases, with 18 bases remaining between them. CDR3 in DNA: TGTGCCAGCAGCTCTAGGGGCGGGGTCAACCCCTACGAGCAGTACTTC. It yields the protein CASSSRGGVNPYEQYF.

About this clone: This CDR3 is also generated by other DNA sequences in the sample. This sequence joins TRBV28 and TRBJ1-3, with a weak D call TRBD1 (5 bases). CDR3 length equals 14 residues. CDR1 is MDHEN, CDR2 SYDVKM, per germline. Deletions cut 2 bases from V and 1 base from J, with 6 bases between. The CDR3 sequence: CASSLGGSGNTIYF. Here the CDR3 DNA reads TGTGCCAGCAGTTTAGGGGGGTCTGGAAACACCATATATTTT.

The chain employs TRBV3-1 (or the pseudogene TRBV3-2) and TRBJ2-3; TRBD2 might be the D (5 bases). The germline V and J ends were trimmed by 0 bases and 7 bases, with 11 bases remaining between them. CDR3 size: 14 residues. Germline V gives CDR1 LGHDT, CDR2 YNNKEL (reference sequence). CDR3 sequence: CASSQDSLANTQYF. CDR3 in DNA: TGTGCCAGCAGCCAAGATTCGCTAGCTAATACGCAGTATTTT.

The V call is TRBV7-9, the J call TRBJ2-3; TRBD1 aligns across 8 bases. Germline values: CDR1 SEHNR, CDR2 FQNEAQ (reference sequence). Trimming cost V 5 bases and J 3 bases; bases outside gene matches: 10. The CDR3 runs 16 residues. The CDR3, as DNA: TGTGCCAGCAGCCGGAACGACAGGGGTTCGACAGATACGCAGTATTTT. This codes for CASSRNDRGSTDTQYF.

This chain uses TRBV6-5 with TRBJ1-2; TRBD1 matches 8 bases. The trim removed 6 bases at V and 2 bases at J, leaving 5 bases unmatched. The CDR3 length is 14 residues. Germline CDR1 and CDR2: MNHEY and SVGAGI. Here the CDR3 DNA reads TGTGCCAGCAGCAACCGACAGGGGAACTATGGCTACACCTTC. This encodes CASSNRQGNYGYTF.